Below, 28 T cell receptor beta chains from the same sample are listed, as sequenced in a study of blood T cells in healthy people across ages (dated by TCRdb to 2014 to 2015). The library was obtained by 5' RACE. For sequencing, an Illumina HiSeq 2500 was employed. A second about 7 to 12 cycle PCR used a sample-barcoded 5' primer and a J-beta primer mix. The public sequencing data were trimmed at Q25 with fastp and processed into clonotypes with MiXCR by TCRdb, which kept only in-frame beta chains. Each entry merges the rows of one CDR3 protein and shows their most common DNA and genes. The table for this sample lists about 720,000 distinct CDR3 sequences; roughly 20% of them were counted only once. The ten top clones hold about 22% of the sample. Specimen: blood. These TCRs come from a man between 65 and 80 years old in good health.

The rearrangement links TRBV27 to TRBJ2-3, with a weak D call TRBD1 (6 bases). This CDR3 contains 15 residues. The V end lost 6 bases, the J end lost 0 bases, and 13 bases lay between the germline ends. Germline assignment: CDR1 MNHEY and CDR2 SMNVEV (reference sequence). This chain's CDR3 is CASSRGQTSTDTQYF. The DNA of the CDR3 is TGTGCCAGCAGCCGTGGACAGACTAGCACAGATACGCAGTATTTT.

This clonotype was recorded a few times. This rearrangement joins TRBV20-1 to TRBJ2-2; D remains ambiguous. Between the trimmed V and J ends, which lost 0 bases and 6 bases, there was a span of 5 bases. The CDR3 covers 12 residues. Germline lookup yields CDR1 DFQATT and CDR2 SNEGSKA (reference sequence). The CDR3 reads CSARDPPGELFF. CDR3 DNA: TGCAGTGCTAGAGACCCCCCCGGGGAGCTGTTTTTT.

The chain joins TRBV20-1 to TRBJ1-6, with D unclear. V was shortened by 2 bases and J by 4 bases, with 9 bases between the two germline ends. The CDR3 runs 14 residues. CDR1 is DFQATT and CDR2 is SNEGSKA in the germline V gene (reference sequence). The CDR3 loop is CSARTFRYNSPLHF. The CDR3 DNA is TGCAGTGCTAGAACGTTCCGGTATAATTCACCCCTCCACTTT.

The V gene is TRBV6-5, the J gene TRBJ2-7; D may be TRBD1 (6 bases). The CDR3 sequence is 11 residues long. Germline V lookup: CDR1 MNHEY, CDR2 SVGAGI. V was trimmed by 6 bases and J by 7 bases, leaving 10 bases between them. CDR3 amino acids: CASSQGQEQYF. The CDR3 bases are TGTGCCAGCAGCCAAGGACAGGAGCAGTACTTC.

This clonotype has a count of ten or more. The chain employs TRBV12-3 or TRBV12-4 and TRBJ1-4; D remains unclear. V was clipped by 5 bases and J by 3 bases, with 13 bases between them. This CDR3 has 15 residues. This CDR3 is CASSNRGRSNEKLFF. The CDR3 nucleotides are TGTGCCAGCAGTAACCGCGGGAGGTCTAATGAAAAACTGTTTTTT.

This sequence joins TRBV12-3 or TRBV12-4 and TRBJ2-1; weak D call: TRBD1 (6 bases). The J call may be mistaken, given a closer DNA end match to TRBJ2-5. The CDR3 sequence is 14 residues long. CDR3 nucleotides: TGTGCCAGCAGTCTCCTACAGGGTTCAGAGACCCAGTACTTC. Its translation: CASSLLQGSETQYF.

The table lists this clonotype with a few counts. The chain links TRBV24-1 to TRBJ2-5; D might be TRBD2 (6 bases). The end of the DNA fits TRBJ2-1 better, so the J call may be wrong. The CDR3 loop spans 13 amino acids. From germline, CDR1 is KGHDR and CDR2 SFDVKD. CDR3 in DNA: TGTGCCACCAGTGAACCCGGGGTAGCGGAACAGTTCTTC. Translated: CATSEPGVAEQFF.

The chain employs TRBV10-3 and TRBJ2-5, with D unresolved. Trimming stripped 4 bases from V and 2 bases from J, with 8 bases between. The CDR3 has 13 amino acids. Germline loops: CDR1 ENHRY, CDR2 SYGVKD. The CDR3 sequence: CAISGGIQETQYF. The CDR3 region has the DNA TGTGCCATCAGTGGCGGTATACAAGAGACCCAGTACTTC.

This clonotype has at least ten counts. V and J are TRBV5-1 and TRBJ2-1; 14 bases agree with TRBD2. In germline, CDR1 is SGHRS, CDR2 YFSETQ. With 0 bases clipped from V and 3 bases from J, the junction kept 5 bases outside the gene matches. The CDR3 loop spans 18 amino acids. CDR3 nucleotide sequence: TGCGCCAGCAGCTTGGAGACTAGCGGGGGGGCCTTCTACAATGAGCAGTTCTTC. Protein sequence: CASSLETSGGAFYNEQFF.

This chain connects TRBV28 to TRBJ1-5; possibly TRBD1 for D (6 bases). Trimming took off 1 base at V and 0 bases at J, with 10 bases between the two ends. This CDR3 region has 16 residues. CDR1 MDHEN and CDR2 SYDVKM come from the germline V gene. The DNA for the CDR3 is TGTGCCAGCAGTTTATACCCAGGGGATAGCAATCAGCCCCAGCATTTT. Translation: CASSLYPGDSNQPQHF.

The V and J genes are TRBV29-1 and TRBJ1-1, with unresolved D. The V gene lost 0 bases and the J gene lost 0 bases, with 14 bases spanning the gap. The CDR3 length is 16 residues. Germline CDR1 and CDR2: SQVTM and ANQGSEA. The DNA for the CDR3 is TGCAGCGTTGAAGATAGAGGGCAGCTCATGAACACTGAAGCTTTCTTT. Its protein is CSVEDRGQLMNTEAFF.

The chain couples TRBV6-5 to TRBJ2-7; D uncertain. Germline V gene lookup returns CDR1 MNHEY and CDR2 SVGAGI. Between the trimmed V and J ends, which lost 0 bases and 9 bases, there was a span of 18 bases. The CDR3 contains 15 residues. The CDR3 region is CASSYSSATGDGQYF. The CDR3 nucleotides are TGTGCCAGCAGTTACTCGTCCGCTACCGGAGACGGGCAGTACTTC.

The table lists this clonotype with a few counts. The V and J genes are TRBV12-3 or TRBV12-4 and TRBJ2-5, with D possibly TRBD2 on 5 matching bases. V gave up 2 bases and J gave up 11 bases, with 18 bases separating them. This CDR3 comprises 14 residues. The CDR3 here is CASSLNAGSYGQYF. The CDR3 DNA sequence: TGTGCCAGCAGTTTAAATGCGGGCTCCTACGGGCAGTACTTC.

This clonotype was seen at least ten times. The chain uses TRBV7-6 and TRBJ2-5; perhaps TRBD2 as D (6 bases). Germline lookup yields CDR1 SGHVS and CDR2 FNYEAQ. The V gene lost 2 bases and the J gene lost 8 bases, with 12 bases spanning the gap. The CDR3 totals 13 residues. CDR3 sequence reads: CASSLSAGSTQYF. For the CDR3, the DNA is TGTGCCAGCAGCTTATCAGCGGGTTCTACCCAGTACTTC.

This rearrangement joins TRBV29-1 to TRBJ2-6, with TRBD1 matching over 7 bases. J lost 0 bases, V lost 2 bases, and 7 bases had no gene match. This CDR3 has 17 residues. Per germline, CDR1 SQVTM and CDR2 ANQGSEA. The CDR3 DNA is TGCAGCGTTGAAAGTTTTGCAGGGGGCTCTGGGGCCAACGTCCTGACTTTC. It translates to CSVESFAGGSGANVLTF.

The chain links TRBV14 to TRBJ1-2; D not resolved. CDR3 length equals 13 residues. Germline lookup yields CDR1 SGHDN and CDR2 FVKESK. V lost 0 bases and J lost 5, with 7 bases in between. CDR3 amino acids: CASSQERDYGYTF. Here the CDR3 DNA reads TGTGCCAGCAGCCAAGAGCGGGATTATGGCTACACCTTC.

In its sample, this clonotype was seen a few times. CDR3 sequence (DNA): TGCAGTGCTCGAGGGGGGGGCCTCCAAGAGACCCAGTACTTC. Translated: CSARGGGLQETQYF. J is TRBJ2-5 and V is TRBV20-1, with a tentative D call TRBD2 (7 bases). Trimming removed 5 bases from V and 1 base from J, with 14 bases in between. The CDR3 extends over 14 amino acids. Germline V gene sequence: CDR1 DFQATT, CDR2 SNEGSKA (reference sequence).

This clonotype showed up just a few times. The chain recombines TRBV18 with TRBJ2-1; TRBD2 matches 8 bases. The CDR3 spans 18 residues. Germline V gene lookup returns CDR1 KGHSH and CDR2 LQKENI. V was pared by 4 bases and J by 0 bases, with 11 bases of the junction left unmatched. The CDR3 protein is CASSQFSGIRSSYNEQFF. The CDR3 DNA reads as TGTGCCAGCTCACAATTTAGCGGGATAAGAAGCTCCTACAATGAGCAGTTCTTC.

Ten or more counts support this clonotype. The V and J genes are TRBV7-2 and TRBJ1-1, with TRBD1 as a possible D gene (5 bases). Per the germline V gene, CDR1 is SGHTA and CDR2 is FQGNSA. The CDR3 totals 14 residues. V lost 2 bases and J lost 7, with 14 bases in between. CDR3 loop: CASSLPGMKVEAFF. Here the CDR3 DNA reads TGTGCCAGCAGCTTACCAGGGATGAAAGTTGAAGCTTTCTTT.

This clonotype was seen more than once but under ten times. CDR3 residues: CASSSTSGRWDTQYF. The CDR3 DNA reads TGTGCCAGCAGCTCAACTAGCGGGAGATGGGATACGCAGTATTTT. The chain links TRBV7-3 to TRBJ2-3; 11 bases agree with TRBD2. Per germline, CDR1 SGHTA and CDR2 FQGTGA. V dropped 4 bases and J dropped 6; count of bases not matched to a gene: 6. The CDR3 runs to 15 residues.

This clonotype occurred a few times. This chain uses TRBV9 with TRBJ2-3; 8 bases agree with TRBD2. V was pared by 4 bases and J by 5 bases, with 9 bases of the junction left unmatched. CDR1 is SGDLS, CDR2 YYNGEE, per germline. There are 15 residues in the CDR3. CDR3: CASSIPSGYGDTQYF. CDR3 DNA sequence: TGTGCCAGCAGCATACCTAGCGGGTATGGAGATACGCAGTATTTT.

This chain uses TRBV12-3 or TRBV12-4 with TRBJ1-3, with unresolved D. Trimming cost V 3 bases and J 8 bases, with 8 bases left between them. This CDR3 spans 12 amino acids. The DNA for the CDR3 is TGTGCCAGCAGTTTTAAGGGTCACACCATATATTTT. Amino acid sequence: CASSFKGHTIYF.

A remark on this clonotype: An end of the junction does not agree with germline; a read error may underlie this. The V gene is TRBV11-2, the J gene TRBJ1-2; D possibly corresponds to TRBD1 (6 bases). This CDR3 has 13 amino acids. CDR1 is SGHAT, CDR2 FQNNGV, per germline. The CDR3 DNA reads TGTGCCAGCAGCTTCCGGGGGGTGGGGGGCTACGCCTTC. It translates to CASSFRGVGGYAF.

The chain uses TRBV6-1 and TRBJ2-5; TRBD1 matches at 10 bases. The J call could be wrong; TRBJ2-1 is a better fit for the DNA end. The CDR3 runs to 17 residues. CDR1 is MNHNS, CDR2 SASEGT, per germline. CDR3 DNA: TGTGCCAGCAGAGCCCAGCCGGGACAGGGGTCATTCAATGAGCAGTTCTTC. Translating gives CASRAQPGQGSFNEQFF.

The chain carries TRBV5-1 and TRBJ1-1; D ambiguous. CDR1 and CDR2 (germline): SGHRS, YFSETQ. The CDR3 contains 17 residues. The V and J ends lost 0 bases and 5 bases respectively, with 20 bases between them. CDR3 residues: CASSLALNSQTVTEAFF. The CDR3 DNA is TGCGCCAGCAGCTTGGCCTTGAACAGCCAAACAGTTACTGAAGCTTTCTTT.

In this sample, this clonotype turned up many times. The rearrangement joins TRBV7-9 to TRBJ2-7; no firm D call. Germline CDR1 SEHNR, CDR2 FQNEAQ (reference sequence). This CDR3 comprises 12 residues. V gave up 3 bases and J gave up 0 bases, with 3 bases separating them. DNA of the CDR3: TGTGCCAGCAGCTTCGGCTCCTACGAGCAGTACGTC. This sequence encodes CASSFGSYEQYV.

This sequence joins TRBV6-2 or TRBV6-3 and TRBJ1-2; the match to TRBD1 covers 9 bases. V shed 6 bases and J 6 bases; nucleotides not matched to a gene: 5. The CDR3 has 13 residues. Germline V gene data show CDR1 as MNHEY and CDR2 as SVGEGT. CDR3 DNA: TGTGCCAGCAGCCAGACAGGGGGTAATGGCTACACCTTC. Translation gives CASSQTGGNGYTF.

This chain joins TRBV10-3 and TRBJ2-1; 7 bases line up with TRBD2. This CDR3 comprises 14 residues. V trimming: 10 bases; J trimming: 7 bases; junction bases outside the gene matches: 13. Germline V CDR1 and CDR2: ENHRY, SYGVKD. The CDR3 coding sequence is TGTGCCACTACCCGTGATTGGCGGGAGAATGAGCAGTTCTTC. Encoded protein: CATTRDWRENEQFF.